The rows below give T cell receptor beta chains drawn from one sample of a study of CD8 T cells in Susac syndrome. MiXCR, run by TCRdb on the immunoSEQ multiplex PCR reads, gives a single entry per CDR3 protein. The sample records roughly 180,000 distinct CDR3 sequences, about 95% being singletons. The material sequenced was CD4+ T cells from PBMCs. All receptors come from a human donor in good health. Each CDR3 is given with its conserved first and last residue. D genes are given only for firm matches. Not every row has a clone size; where given, it reads once, few, many or a size class.

TRBJ1-1 . TRBV29-1 . CSGYETEAFF TGCAGCGGGTACGAGACTGAAGCTTTCTTT
TRBJ2-1 . TRBV29-1 . CSVGGQGPYNEQFF TGCAGCGTTGGGGGGCAAGGGCCGTACAATGAGCAGTTCTTC
TRBJ2-5 once TRBV29-1 TRBD1 CTPWGQGKGATQYF TGCACCCCGTGGGGACAGGGGAAGGGGGCGACCCAGTACTTC
TRBJ2-1 . TRBV19 TRBD2 CASIGGGSYNEQFF TGTGCCAGCATCGGGGGGGGCTCGTACAATGAGCAGTTCTTC
TRBJ1-4 once TRBV19 TRBD1 CASSLYAGTAVNEKLFF TGTGCCAGTAGTCTCTACGCCGGGACAGCCGTTAATGAAAAACTGTTTTTT
TRBJ2-6 . TRBV9 . CASSVGSEASGANVLTF TGTGCCAGCAGCGTGGGTAGCGAGGCCTCTGGGGCCAACGTCCTGACTTTC
TRBJ2-3 . TRBV3-1 . CASSQQQGPADTQYF TGTGCCAGCAGCCAACAACAGGGCCCCGCAGATACGCAGTATTTT
TRBJ2-7 . TRBV5-1 TRBD1 CASSSEGQGGEQYF TGCGCCAGCAGCTCCGAGGGACAGGGTGGCGAGCAGTACTTC
TRBJ2-7 . TRBV24-1 . CATSPRGSSYEQYF TGTGCCACCAGTCCGCGGGGTTCCTCCTACGAGCAGTACTTC
TRBJ2-5 . TRBV18 TRBD1 CASSPRTGERETQYF TGTGCCAGCTCACCTCGGACAGGGGAGAGGGAGACCCAGTACTTC
TRBJ2-7 . TRBV5-1 TRBD1 CASSWAGDRGGEQYF TGCGCCAGCAGCTGGGCAGGGGACAGGGGAGGAGAGCAGTACTTC
TRBJ2-5 . TRBV4-2 . CASSQGGVRTETQYF TGTGCCAGCAGCCAAGGAGGAGTACGGACAGAGACCCAGTACTTC
TRBJ2-2 . TRBV30 . CASLDGKGTGELFF TGTGCCTCTTTGGACGGAAAAGGCACCGGGGAGCTGTTTTTT
TRBJ2-7 . TRBV20-1 TRBD1 CRTETGTGDYEQYF TGCAGAACAGAGACCGGGACAGGGGACTACGAGCAGTACTTC
TRBJ1-1 . TRBV29-1 . CSVEDSSRANTEAFF TGCAGCGTTGAAGATTCAAGCAGGGCGAACACTGAAGCTTTCTTT
TRBJ2-3 . TRBV12-3/TRBV12-4 . CASSLVGRTPHTQYF TGTGCCAGCAGTTTAGTTGGTAGGACCCCTCATACGCAGTATTTT
TRBJ2-7 . TRBV20-1 TRBD1 CSARDRATYEQYF TGCAGTGCTAGGGACAGGGCCACCTACGAGCAGTACTTC
TRBJ1-5 . TRBV7-8 TRBD1 CASSPQGGEGQPQHF TGTGCCAGCAGCCCTCAGGGGGGTGAGGGTCAGCCCCAGCATTTT
TRBJ2-5 . TRBV6-5 . CASRRAGETQYF TGTGCCAGCCGGCGGGCGGGAGAGACCCAGTACTTC
TRBJ2-7 . TRBV29-1 TRBD2 CSVRPGLAGYEQYF TGCAGCGTTCGACCGGGACTAGCGGGTTACGAGCAGTACTTC
TRBJ2-3 . TRBV5-4 . CASSFRLRGTDTQYF TGTGCCAGCAGCTTCCGACTCCGGGGCACAGATACGCAGTATTTT
TRBJ2-5 . TRBV29-1 TRBD2 CSVGTSGSRETQYF TGCAGCGTCGGGACTAGCGGGAGTAGAGAGACCCAGTACTTC